The present entry profiles one T cell receptor beta chain with its context. The antigen remains unidentified. The PCR ran on 60 Vbeta and 13 Jbeta primers. Sequenced by immunoSEQ multiplex PCR; TCRdb stores in-frame clones only, minus some. The sample lists 120,000 to 150,000 clones; approximately 79% were seen once. The CDR3 sequence is 14 residues long. V lost 5 bases and J lost 6, with 15 bases in between. Per the germline V gene, CDR1 is ENHRY and CDR2 is SYGVKD. This record belongs to a study of cytomegalovirus exposure and HLA in healthy donors. Study-wide results and caveats: Reportedly, HLA-A and HLA-B alleles of most subjects were accurately predicted from TCR beta. V- and J-gene trimming in TCR beta was tied to a missense DCLRE1C variant by an analysis performed later. Specific recognition of CMV antigens was confirmed in vitro for a few chains (all CMV-associated).

This clonotype originated in a woman aged 40 to 55 in good health and CMV-seropositive. This chain joins TRBV10-3 and TRBJ2-3, with D perhaps matching TRBD1 (7 bases). The sample consisted of PBMCs. The CDR3, as DNA: TGTGCCATCAGTCTCAGGGGGGAGTCTGATACGCAGTATTTT. Protein: CAISLRGESDTQYF.